This record looks at one T cell receptor beta chain sequence and its context. Method: immunoSEQ multiplex PCR; TCRdb's copy keeps in-frame clones and lacks some. The table includes about 2.3 million clones, roughly 90% detected once. The data stem from a study of shared clonotypes between healthy human individuals. Sample: naive CD4+ T cells from PBMCs. Subset in this sample: CD45RA+ positively selected. This receptor was identified in a man aged 18 to 29 in good health. Some clones in this sample may be carry-over from other donors' samples.

The CDR3 nucleotides are TGTGCCAGCAGCGCGGAAGGACAGGGGCTGGGCTACACCTTC. Its translation: CASSAEGQGLGYTF. The chain is built from TRBV9 and TRBJ1-2, with 9 bases lining up with TRBD1. Germline trimming cut 3 bases from V and 8 bases from J; bases unmatched to any gene: 8. This CDR3 is built from 14 residues. Germline V CDR1 and CDR2: SGDLS, YYNGEE.